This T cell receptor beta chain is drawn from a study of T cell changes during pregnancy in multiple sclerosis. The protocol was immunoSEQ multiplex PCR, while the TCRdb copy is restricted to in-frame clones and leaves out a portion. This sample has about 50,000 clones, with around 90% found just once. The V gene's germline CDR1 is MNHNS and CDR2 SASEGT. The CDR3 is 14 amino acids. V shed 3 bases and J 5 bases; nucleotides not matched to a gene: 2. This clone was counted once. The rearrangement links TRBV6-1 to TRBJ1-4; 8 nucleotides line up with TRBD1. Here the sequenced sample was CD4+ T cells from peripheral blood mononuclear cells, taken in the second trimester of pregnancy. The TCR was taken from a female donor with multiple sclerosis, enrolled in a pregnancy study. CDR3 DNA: TGTGCCAGCAGTGAGACAGGGGTGAATGAAAAACTGTTTTTT. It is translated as CASSETGVNEKLFF.